What follows are 32 T cell receptor beta chains derived from one specimen sequenced in a study of technical replicates of blood from a handful of donors. The table came from immunoSEQ multiplex PCR; TCRdb's copy has only in-frame clones and leaves some out. The repertoire holds some 60,000 clones, with about nine tenths as singletons. Sequencing was carried out using PBMCs. The receptor source for this set is a human donor in good health. Some clones in this sample may be carry-over from other donors' samples.

The chain combines TRBV18 with TRBJ1-3; a weak D match, TRBD1 (5 bases). This CDR3 is built from 17 residues. Trimming took off 2 bases at V and 1 base at J, with 15 bases between the two ends. In germline, CDR1 is KGHSH, CDR2 LQKENI. The CDR3 sequence: CASSPFSTGGSGNTIYF. CDR3 coding DNA: TGTGCCAGCTCACCATTTTCCACAGGAGGGTCTGGAAACACCATATATTTT.

The chain carries TRBV6-5 and TRBJ1-2; D might be TRBD1 (5 bases). Germline V gives CDR1 MNHEY, CDR2 SVGAGI. With 6 bases removed from V and 1 base from J, the gap between germline ends came to 9 bases. The CDR3 extends over 13 amino acids. The CDR3: CASRQQVNYGYTF. CDR3 nucleotides: TGTGCCAGCAGGCAACAGGTTAACTATGGCTACACCTTC.

This clone has more than one count but fewer than ten. The rearrangement joins TRBV6-5 to TRBJ2-4; D might be TRBD1 (5 bases). The CDR3 has 16 residues. V was clipped by 2 bases and J by 1 base, with 12 bases between them. Germline-derived CDR1 and CDR2 are MNHEY and SVGAGI. The CDR3 DNA follows: TGTGCCAGCAGTTACGGTAGGGGCCCGGCCAAAAACATTCAGTACTTC. Its translation is CASSYGRGPAKNIQYF.

The chain has TRBV2 and TRBJ1-1; D might be TRBD1 (6 bases). CDR3 length: 14 amino acids. V gave up 10 bases and J gave up 2 bases, with 17 bases separating them. Germline V CDR1 and CDR2: SNHLY, FYNNEI. The chain's CDR3 is CAIQGWGPNTEAFF. The CDR3 nucleotides are TGTGCCATCCAAGGGTGGGGGCCAAACACTGAAGCTTTCTTT. The variable domain in full, with the rest retrieved from reference TRBV2 and TRBJ1-1, is EPEVTQTPSHQVTQMGQEVILRCVPISNHLYFYWYRQILGQKVEFLVSFYNNEISEKSEIFDDQFSVERPDGSNFTLKIRSTKLEDSAMYFCAIQGWGPNTEAFFGQGTRLTVV.

With respect to this clone: One junction end disagrees with the germline gene, perhaps due to a read error. The chain has TRBV20-1 and TRBJ1-1, with D possibly matching TRBD1 (6 bases). Germline-derived CDR1 and CDR2 are DFQATT and SNEGSKA (reference sequence). This CDR3 comprises 11 residues. As DNA, the CDR3 is TGCAGTGCTAGAGATGGCACCAGGGACAAATTT. Its translation: CSARDGTRDKF.

The rearrangement links TRBV5-6 to TRBJ1-5, with 9 bases fitting TRBD1. CDR3 length: 15 residues. CDR1 SGHDT and CDR2 YYEEEE come from the germline V gene. The ends lost 4 bases at V and 2 bases at J; junction bases unmatched: 4. The CDR3 DNA reads TGTGCCAGCAGCGTTACAGGGGGCGGCAATCAGCCCCAGCATTTT. Protein product: CASSVTGGGNQPQHF.

The CDR3 loop reads CASSLIGQGGNTIYF. Here the CDR3 DNA reads TGTGCCAGCAGCTTAATCGGGCAGGGAGGAAACACCATATATTTT. The chain carries TRBV11-2 and TRBJ1-3; a weak D match, TRBD1 (5 bases). Germline V gives CDR1 SGHAT, CDR2 FQNNGV. The CDR3 totals 15 residues. V dropped 2 bases and J dropped 4 bases, with 12 bases sitting between them.

V gene TRBV5-6 combines with J gene TRBJ1-4; TRBD1 matches at 10 bases. The CDR3 has 15 residues. Germline CDR1 is SGHDT and CDR2 is YYEEEE. Trimming at V came to 2 bases and at J to 13 bases, leaving 11 bases not matched to a gene. This chain's CDR3 is CASSLGTGDSFGLFF. For the CDR3, the DNA is TGTGCCAGCAGCTTAGGGACAGGGGACTCTTTTGGACTGTTTTTT.

This sequence joins TRBV18 and TRBJ1-6, with unresolved D. Germline CDR1 and CDR2: KGHSH and LQKENI. The CDR3 length is 14 residues. Deletions cut 2 bases from V and 5 bases from J, with 7 bases between. The CDR3 here is CASSPGGHNSPLHF. DNA of the CDR3: TGTGCCAGCTCACCAGGAGGACATAATTCACCCCTCCACTTT.

V is TRBV15 and J is TRBJ2-7; D may be TRBD1 (5 bases). This CDR3 has 14 residues. Germline V gives CDR1 LNHNV, CDR2 YYDKDF (reference sequence). The V gene lost 0 bases and the J gene lost 5 bases, with 11 bases spanning the gap. The CDR3 bases are TGTGCCACCAGCAGAGATAGGGGAAGGAACGAGCAGTACTTC. Residues: CATSRDRGRNEQYF.

The CDR3 nucleotides read TGTGCCACCACGCTCGGGGCGAACACCGGGGAGCTGTTTTTT. Protein product: CATTLGANTGELFF. The rearrangement links TRBV10-3 to TRBJ2-2; a possible D gene is TRBD2 (5 bases). Germline V gene lookup returns CDR1 ENHRY and CDR2 SYGVKD. The CDR3 runs to 14 residues. Trimming removed 10 bases at V and 0 bases at J, with 12 bases between.

The chain links TRBV5-1 to TRBJ1-2, with 7 bases identical to TRBD1. Trimming cost V 4 bases and J 6 bases; bases outside gene matches: 18. Germline-derived CDR1 and CDR2 are SGHRS and YFSETQ. This CDR3 is built from 17 residues. The CDR3 loop is CASSLPAQQGLQNGYTF. The CDR3, as DNA: TGCGCCAGCAGCCTGCCCGCTCAACAGGGGCTTCAGAATGGCTACACCTTC.

V and J are TRBV7-8 and TRBJ2-5; the D gene is possibly TRBD2 (5 bases). The CDR3 sequence is 13 residues long. The germline CDR1 and CDR2 sequences are SGHVS and FQNEAQ. With 8 bases removed from V and 6 bases from J, the gap between germline ends came to 16 bases. This CDR3 is CASQTDIAKTQYF. As DNA, the CDR3 is TGTGCCAGCCAAACCGACATAGCGAAGACCCAGTACTTC. Full variable domain (missing parts from reference TRBV7-8 and TRBJ2-5): GAGVSQSPRYKVAKRGQDVALRCDPISGHVSLFWYQQALGQGPEFLTYFQNEAQLDKSGLPSDRFFAERPEGSVSTLKIQRTQQEDSAVYLCASQTDIAKTQYFGPGTRLLVL.

The gene calls are TRBV7-2 and TRBJ1-2, with a possible D match to TRBD1 (6 bases). The CDR3 sequence is 15 residues long. Deletions cut 1 base from V and 4 bases from J, with 13 bases between. Germline CDR1 SGHTA, CDR2 FQGNSA. CDR3 protein: CASSLGQGMVYGYTF. In DNA, the CDR3 is TGTGCCAGCAGCTTAGGGCAGGGGATGGTCTATGGCTACACCTTC.

The chain recombines TRBV6-6 with TRBJ1-1; 7 bases map to TRBD1. Germline CDR1 is MNHNY and CDR2 is SVGAGI (reference sequence). The CDR3 spans 14 residues. Trimming cost V 5 bases and J 4 bases; bases outside gene matches: 7. This CDR3 reads CASSDTGASTEAFF. The CDR3 region has the DNA TGTGCCAGCAGTGATACAGGGGCAAGCACTGAAGCTTTCTTT.

The V gene is TRBV2, the J gene TRBJ1-2, with TRBD1 as a possible D gene (5 bases). The CDR3 loop spans 13 amino acids. Germline CDR1 SNHLY, CDR2 FYNNEI. V dropped 6 bases and J dropped 4 bases, with 12 bases sitting between them. This CDR3 reads CASRIGGSYGYTF. The CDR3 DNA reads TGTGCCAGCAGAATTGGGGGGTCCTATGGCTACACCTTC.

This chain joins TRBV7-2 and TRBJ2-1; maybe TRBD1 (7 bases). Germline-derived CDR1 and CDR2 are SGHTA and FQGNSA. CDR3 length: 16 residues. V lost 7 bases and J lost 2, with 18 bases in between. CDR3: CASTNAPGGPYNEQFF. The CDR3 coding sequence is TGTGCCAGCACCAACGCCCCAGGGGGGCCCTACAATGAGCAGTTCTTC.

This clone has a handful of counts. The V call is TRBV7-3, the J call TRBJ2-1; TRBD2 is a possible D gene (5 bases). CDR1 and CDR2 (germline): SGHTA, FQGTGA. This CDR3 has 14 residues. V was clipped by 2 bases and J by 4 bases, with 9 bases between them. The CDR3 is CASSLQAAYNEQFF. As DNA, the CDR3 is TGTGCCAGCAGCTTACAAGCGGCGTACAATGAGCAGTTCTTC.

This CDR3 is CAWSGGTGFTDTQYF. The CDR3 DNA sequence: TGTGCCTGGAGTGGGGGGACAGGCTTCACAGATACGCAGTATTTT. The chain joins TRBV30 to TRBJ2-3; 8 positions match TRBD1. Germline loops: CDR1 GTSNPN, CDR2 SVGIG (reference sequence). The V and J ends lost 1 base and 2 bases, in that order; junction bases with no gene match: 5. This CDR3 is built from 15 residues.

The rearrangement links TRBV29-1 to TRBJ2-3; D is possibly TRBD1 (6 bases). V was cut by 6 bases and J by 2 bases, with 21 bases left in between. This CDR3 comprises 16 residues. The germline V gene encodes CDR1 SQVTM and CDR2 ANQGSEA. The CDR3 region has the DNA TGCAGCGTAGAGGGGTTGGTCGACAGGTCCACAGATACGCAGTATTTT. This codes for CSVEGLVDRSTDTQYF.

This clone was observed once. The V gene is TRBV6-6, the J gene TRBJ1-5; D is uncertain. Trimming stripped 7 bases from V and 0 bases from J, with 10 bases between. Germline V gene lookup returns CDR1 MNHNY and CDR2 SVGAGI (reference sequence). CDR3 length equals 14 residues. The CDR3: CASTSGNSNQPQHF. The CDR3 DNA sequence: TGTGCCAGCACGTCGGGGAATAGCAATCAGCCCCAGCATTTT.

The chain recombines TRBV27 with TRBJ1-2; 10 nucleotides match TRBD1. Germline CDR1 MNHEY, CDR2 SMNVEV (reference sequence). Losses at the gene ends were 3 bases for V and 7 bases for J; bases not matched to a gene: 8. The CDR3 length is 15 residues. CDR3 protein: CASSFGQGVYRGYTF. The CDR3 nucleotides read TGTGCCAGCAGTTTCGGACAGGGGGTATATCGTGGCTACACCTTC.

CDR3 protein: CASSSQGYSNQPQHF. CDR3 sequence (DNA): TGTGCCAGCAGCTCACAGGGGTATAGCAATCAGCCCCAGCATTTT. The chain recombines TRBV7-2 with TRBJ1-5; 7 nucleotides agree with TRBD1. The CDR3 sequence is 15 residues long. Germline V gene data show CDR1 as SGHTA and CDR2 as FQGNSA. Trimming at V came to 4 bases and at J to 0 bases, leaving 3 bases not matched to a gene.

The chain couples TRBV7-2 to TRBJ1-2; possibly TRBD1 for D (5 bases). Germline V gives CDR1 SGHTA, CDR2 FQGNSA. V lost 5 bases, J lost 2 bases, and 18 bases lay in between. CDR3 length: 16 amino acids. In DNA, the CDR3 is TGTGCCAGCAGCCCCTGGGGGGGTCAGGGCAACTATGGCTACACCTTC. Translated, it gives CASSPWGGQGNYGYTF.

The chain recombines TRBV4-1 with TRBJ1-1; TRBD1 matches at 10 bases. Germline V gene sequence: CDR1 MGHRA, CDR2 YSYEKL. The CDR3 contains 18 residues. V was pared by 1 base and J by 5 bases, with 13 bases of the junction left unmatched. This chain's CDR3 is CASSQGFPDRGPDTEAFF. CDR3 nucleotides: TGCGCCAGCAGCCAAGGATTCCCAGACAGGGGGCCCGATACTGAAGCTTTCTTT.

This clone was seen only once. The DNA for the CDR3 is TGCGCCAGCAGCCAAGCACAGGGTGGGGACCGCACAGATACGCAGTATTTT. Encoded protein: CASSQAQGGDRTDTQYF. The rearrangement links TRBV4-3 to TRBJ2-3; D may be TRBD1 (6 bases). The ends were cut back, 1 base at V and 1 base at J, with 15 bases in the middle. The CDR3 totals 17 residues. CDR1 and CDR2 (germline): LGHNA, YSLEER.

The chain employs TRBV30 and TRBJ2-2; D remains unclear. This CDR3 spans 14 amino acids. Trimming stripped 2 bases from V and 6 bases from J, with 13 bases between. Germline lookup yields CDR1 GTSNPN and CDR2 SVGIG (reference sequence). The CDR3 DNA follows: TGTGCCTGGAGTCCCTCTCGGGTCCCCGGGGAGCTGTTTTTT. This gives the protein CAWSPSRVPGELFF.

The chain carries TRBV7-9 and TRBJ2-2; TRBD1 matches 8 bases. Germline loops: CDR1 SEHNR, CDR2 FQNEAQ (reference sequence). J was trimmed by 6 bases and V by 3 bases; bases with no gene match: 6. The length of the CDR3 is 15 residues. The CDR3 sequence is CASSLGRGLAGELFF. DNA of the CDR3: TGTGCCAGCAGCTTGGGCAGGGGGCTTGCCGGGGAGCTGTTTTTT.

CDR3 DNA sequence: TGTGCCAGCAGCCTGGAGGGAGACGGACCTGAAAAACTGTTTTTT. Amino acids: CASSLEGDGPEKLFF. This chain uses TRBV4-2 with TRBJ1-4, with D unclear. V lost 4 bases, J lost 7 bases, and 16 bases lay in between. Germline-derived CDR1 and CDR2 are LGHNA and YNFKEQ. The CDR3 spans 15 residues.

The chain joins TRBV6-5 to TRBJ1-4; 7 bases align to TRBD1. The trim removed 6 bases at V and 4 bases at J, leaving 8 bases unmatched. CDR3 length: 15 amino acids. Looked up from germline, CDR1 is MNHEY and CDR2 is SVGAGI. Here the CDR3 DNA reads TGTGCCAGCAGCCCAACAGGGGTTTTTAATGAAAAACTGTTTTTT. This sequence encodes CASSPTGVFNEKLFF.

In its sample, this clone was seen once. The genes are TRBV7-2 and TRBJ1-2; the D gene is possibly TRBD1 (5 bases). The V and J ends lost 1 base and 6 bases respectively, with 9 bases between them. Germline CDR1 SGHTA, CDR2 FQGNSA. This CDR3 spans 13 amino acids. The CDR3: CASSLEWGDGYTF. Written as DNA, the CDR3 is TGTGCCAGCAGCTTAGAATGGGGCGATGGCTACACCTTC.

This chain uses TRBV5-1 with TRBJ2-1; 14 nucleotides align to TRBD2. The CDR3 has 19 residues. With 0 bases clipped from V and 0 bases from J, the junction kept 5 bases outside the gene matches. In germline, CDR1 is SGHRS, CDR2 YFSETQ. The DNA for the CDR3 is TGCGCCAGCAGCTTGGAGGGACTAGCGGGGGCTGGCTCCTACAATGAGCAGTTCTTC. Translating it yields CASSLEGLAGAGSYNEQFF.